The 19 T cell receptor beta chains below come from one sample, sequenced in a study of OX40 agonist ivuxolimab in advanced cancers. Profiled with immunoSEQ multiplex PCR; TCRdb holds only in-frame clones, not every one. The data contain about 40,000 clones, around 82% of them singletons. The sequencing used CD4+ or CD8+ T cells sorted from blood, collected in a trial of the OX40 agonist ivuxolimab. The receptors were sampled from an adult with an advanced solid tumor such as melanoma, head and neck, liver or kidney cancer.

The CDR3 reads CASSQAGQDVYGYTF. As DNA, the CDR3 is TGCGCCAGCAGCCAGGCCGGGCAGGACGTCTATGGCTACACCTTC. The chain joins TRBV4-1 to TRBJ1-2; D gene unclear. The CDR3 length is 15 residues. With 3 bases removed from V and 4 bases from J, the gap between germline ends came to 15 bases. Looked up from germline, CDR1 is MGHRA and CDR2 is YSYEKL.

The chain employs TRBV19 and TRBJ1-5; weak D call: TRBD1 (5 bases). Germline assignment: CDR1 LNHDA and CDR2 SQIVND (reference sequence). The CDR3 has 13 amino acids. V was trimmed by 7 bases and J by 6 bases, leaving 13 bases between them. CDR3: CASTARGGQPQHF. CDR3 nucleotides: TGTGCCAGTACCGCGCGGGGGGGTCAGCCCCAGCATTTT.

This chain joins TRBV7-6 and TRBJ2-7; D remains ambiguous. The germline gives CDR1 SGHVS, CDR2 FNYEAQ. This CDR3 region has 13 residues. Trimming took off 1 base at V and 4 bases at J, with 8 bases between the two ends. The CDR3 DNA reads TGTGCCAGCAGCTTAGATCCGGTGTACGAGCAGTACTTC. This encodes CASSLDPVYEQYF.

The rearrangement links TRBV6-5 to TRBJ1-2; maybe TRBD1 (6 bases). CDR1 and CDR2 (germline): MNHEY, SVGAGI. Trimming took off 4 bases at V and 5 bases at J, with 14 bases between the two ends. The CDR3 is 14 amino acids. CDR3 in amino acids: CASSSLTGKYGYTF. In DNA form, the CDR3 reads TGTGCCAGCAGTTCTCTAACAGGGAAATATGGCTACACCTTC.

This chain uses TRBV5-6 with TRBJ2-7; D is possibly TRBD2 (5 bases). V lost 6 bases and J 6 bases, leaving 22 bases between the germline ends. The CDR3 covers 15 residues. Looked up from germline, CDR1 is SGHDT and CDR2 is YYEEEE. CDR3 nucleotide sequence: TGTGCCAGCATCCGGGGTAGTCGGGCTCTCGGCGAGCAGTACTTC. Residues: CASIRGSRALGEQYF.

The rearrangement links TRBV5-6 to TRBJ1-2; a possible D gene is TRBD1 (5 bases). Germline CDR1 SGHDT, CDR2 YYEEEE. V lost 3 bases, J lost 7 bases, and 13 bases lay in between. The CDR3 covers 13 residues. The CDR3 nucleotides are TGTGCCAGCAGCTCCCCCGGGGGACGTGGCTACACCTTC. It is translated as CASSSPGGRGYTF.

The CDR3 nucleotides read TGTGCCAGCAGCTACCGGGACTCCTCCTTTGTGCAGTACTTC. Translated, it gives CASSYRDSSFVQYF. The chain uses TRBV13 and TRBJ2-7; D is perhaps TRBD2 (6 bases). CDR1 is PRHDT, CDR2 FYEKMQ, per germline (reference sequence). This CDR3 spans 14 amino acids. Trimming took 4 bases from V and 9 from J, leaving 19 bases between them. Complete variable domain (other parts from reference TRBV13 and TRBJ2-7): AAGVIQSPRHLIKEKRETATLKCYPIPRHDTVYWYQQGPGQDPQFLISFYEKMQSDKGSIPDRFSAQQFSDYHSELNMSSLELGDSALYFCASSYRDSSFVQYFGPGTRLTVT.

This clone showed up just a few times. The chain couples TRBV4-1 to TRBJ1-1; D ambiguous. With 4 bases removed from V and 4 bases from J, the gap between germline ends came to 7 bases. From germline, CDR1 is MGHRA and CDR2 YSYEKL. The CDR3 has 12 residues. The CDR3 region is CASSPLGTEAFF. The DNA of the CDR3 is TGCGCCAGCAGCCCACTTGGCACTGAAGCTTTCTTT.

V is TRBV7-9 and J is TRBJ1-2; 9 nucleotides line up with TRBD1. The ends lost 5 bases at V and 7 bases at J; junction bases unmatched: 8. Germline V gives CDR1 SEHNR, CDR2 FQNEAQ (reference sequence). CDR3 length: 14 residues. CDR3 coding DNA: TGTGCCAGCAGCCCCACCGGGACAGGGTTTGGCTACACCTTC. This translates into CASSPTGTGFGYTF.

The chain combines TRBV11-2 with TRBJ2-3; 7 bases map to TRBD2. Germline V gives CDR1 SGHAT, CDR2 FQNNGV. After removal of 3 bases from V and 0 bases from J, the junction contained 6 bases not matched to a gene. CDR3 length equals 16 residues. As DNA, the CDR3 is TGTGCCAGCAGCTTCTCAGCGGGGCCGAGCACAGATACGCAGTATTTT. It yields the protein CASSFSAGPSTDTQYF.

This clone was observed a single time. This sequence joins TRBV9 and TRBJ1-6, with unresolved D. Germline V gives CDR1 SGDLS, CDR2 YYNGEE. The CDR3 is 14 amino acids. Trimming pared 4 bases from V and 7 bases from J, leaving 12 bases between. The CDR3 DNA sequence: TGTGCCAGCAGCCGGAGGGTCTACAATTCACCCCTCCACTTT. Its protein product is CASSRRVYNSPLHF.

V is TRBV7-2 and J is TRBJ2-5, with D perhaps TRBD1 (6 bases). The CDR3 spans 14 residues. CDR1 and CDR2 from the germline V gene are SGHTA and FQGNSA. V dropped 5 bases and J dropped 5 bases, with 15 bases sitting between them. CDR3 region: CASSLTGFRETQYF. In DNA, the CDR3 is TGTGCCAGCAGCCTCACAGGGTTTAGGGAGACCCAGTACTTC.

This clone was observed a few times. CDR3 amino acids: CASSYTPGFQYEQYF. The CDR3 nucleotides are TGTGCCAGCAGTTACACCCCAGGGTTCCAGTACGAGCAGTACTTC. This chain uses TRBV6-5 with TRBJ2-7, with TRBD1 as a possible D gene (5 bases). Trimming stripped 2 bases from V and 4 bases from J, with 15 bases between. Germline CDR1 is MNHEY and CDR2 is SVGAGI. This CDR3 is 15 amino acids long.

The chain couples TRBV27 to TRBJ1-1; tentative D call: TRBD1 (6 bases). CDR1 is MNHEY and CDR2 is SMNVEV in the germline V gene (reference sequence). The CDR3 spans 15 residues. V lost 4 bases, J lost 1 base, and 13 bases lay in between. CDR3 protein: CASSSRQVPNTEAFF. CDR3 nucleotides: TGTGCCAGCAGTTCCCGACAGGTACCGAACACTGAAGCTTTCTTT.

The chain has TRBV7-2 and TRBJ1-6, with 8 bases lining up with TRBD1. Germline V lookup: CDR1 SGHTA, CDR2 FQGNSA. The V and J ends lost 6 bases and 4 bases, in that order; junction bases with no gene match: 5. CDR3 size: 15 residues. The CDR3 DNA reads TGTGCCAGCAGGGGACAGGACATGTATAATTCACCCCTCCACTTT. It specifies CASRGQDMYNSPLHF.

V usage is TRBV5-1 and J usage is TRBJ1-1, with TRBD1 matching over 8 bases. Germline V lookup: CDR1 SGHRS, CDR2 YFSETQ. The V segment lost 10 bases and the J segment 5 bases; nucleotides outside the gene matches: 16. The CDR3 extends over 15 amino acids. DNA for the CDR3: TGCGCCTCGGCAGATGCGGACAGGGTGTATACTGAAGCTTTCTTT. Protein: CASADADRVYTEAFF.

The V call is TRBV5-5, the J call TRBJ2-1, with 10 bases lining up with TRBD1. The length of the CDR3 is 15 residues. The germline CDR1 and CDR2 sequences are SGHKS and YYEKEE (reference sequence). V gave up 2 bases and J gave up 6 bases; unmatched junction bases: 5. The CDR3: CASSLGTGVPNEQFF. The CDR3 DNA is TGTGCCAGCAGCTTAGGGACAGGGGTACCCAATGAGCAGTTCTTC.

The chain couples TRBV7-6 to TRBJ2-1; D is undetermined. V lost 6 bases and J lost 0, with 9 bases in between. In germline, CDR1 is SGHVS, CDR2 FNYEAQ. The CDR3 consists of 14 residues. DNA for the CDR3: TGTGCCAGCAGGCCTGAAAACTCCTACAATGAGCAGTTCTTC. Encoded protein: CASRPENSYNEQFF.

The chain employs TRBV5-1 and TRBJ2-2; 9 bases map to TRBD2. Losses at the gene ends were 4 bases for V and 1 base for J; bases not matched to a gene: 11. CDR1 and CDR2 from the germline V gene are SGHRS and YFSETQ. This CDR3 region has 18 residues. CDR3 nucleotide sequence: TGCGCCAGCAGCCTGGCGGGGAGCGGGGGGCAGAACACCGGGGAGCTGTTTTTT. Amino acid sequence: CASSLAGSGGQNTGELFF.